This T cell receptor beta chain originates from a study of T-cell memory formation after mild COVID-19. Study observations and caveats: Detection of some responders pre-infection suggested pre-existing cross-reactive memory T cells participated. The authors left the SARS-CoV-2 specificity of second-wave clones peaking on day 37 unconfirmed. Clones that contracted from day 15 to 85 were balanced CD4/CD8, while later expanders leaned CD4+. For contracting clones, CD4+ ones sat mainly in CM and EM, CD8+ in EMRA.

TCRdb reprocessed the 5' RACE reads via MiXCR and lists one record per CDR3 protein. The sample shows roughly 150,000 distinct CDR3 sequences, roughly 13% of them seen only once. There are a few counts of this clonotype. The antigen remains undetermined. The CDR3 consists of 13 residues. The germline gives CDR1 SGHRS, CDR2 YFSETQ. V gave up 7 bases and J gave up 6 bases, with 15 bases separating them. This chain connects TRBV5-1 to TRBJ2-3; tentatively, D is TRBD1 or TRBD2 (5 bases each). The receptor's source is a man between 18 and 35 years old who had mild COVID-19 (a few samples of this study predate the infection). Cell type and time point are not known. The sample was PBMCs or a T cell subset sorted from them (not recorded which). This CDR3 is CASRDVNEDTQYF. In DNA form, the CDR3 reads TGCGCCAGCCGGGACGTAAACGAGGATACGCAGTATTTT. Variable domain in full (rest from reference TRBV5-1 and TRBJ2-3): KAGVTQTPRYLIKTRGQQVTLSCSPISGHRSVSWYQQTPGQGLQFLFEYFSETQRNKGNFPGRFSGRQFSNSRSEMNVSTLELGDSALYLCASRDVNEDTQYFGPGTRLTVL.